This TCR beta chain was captured in a study of OX40 agonist ivuxolimab in advanced cancers. Some clones are missing from TCRdb's copy, which holds only in-frame ones; the method was immunoSEQ multiplex PCR. The sample includes roughly 40,000 clones, 70% to 90% of them seen just once. About this clone itself: Its antigen is unknown.

The V gene end was trimmed by 5 bases and the J gene end by 6 bases; junction bases not matched to a gene: 12. This CDR3 has 17 amino acids. The germline V gene has CDR1 MNHEY and CDR2 SMNVEV (reference sequence). Study-level findings and limits: The study observed clonal expansion of CD4+ and CD8+ blood T cells by week 6 at 0.1 to 3.0 mg/kg.

The specimen comprised CD4+ or CD8+ T cells sorted from blood, sampled in a trial of the OX40 agonist ivuxolimab. The chain uses TRBV27 and TRBJ2-1; 11 positions match TRBD2. The TCR sequence derives from an adult with an advanced solid tumor such as melanoma, head and neck, liver or kidney cancer. In DNA form, the CDR3 reads TGTGCCAGCAGTCCCCTGACTAGCGGGGACATCTTCAATGAGCAGTTCTTC. This codes for CASSPLTSGDIFNEQFF.